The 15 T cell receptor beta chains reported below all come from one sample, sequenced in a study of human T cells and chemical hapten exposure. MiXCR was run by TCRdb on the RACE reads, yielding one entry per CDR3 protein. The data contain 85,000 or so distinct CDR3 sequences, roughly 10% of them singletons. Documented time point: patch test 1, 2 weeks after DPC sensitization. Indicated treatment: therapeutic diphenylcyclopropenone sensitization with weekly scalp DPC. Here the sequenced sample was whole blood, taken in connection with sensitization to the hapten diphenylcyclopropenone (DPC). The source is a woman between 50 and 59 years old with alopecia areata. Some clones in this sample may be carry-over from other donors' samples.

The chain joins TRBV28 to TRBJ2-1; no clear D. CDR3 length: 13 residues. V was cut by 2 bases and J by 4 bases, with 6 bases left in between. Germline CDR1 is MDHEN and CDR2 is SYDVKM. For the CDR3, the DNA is TGTGCCAGCAGTTTAGCTGGGTACAATGAGCAGTTCTTC. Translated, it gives CASSLAGYNEQFF.

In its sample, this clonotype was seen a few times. The CDR3 loop reads CASSSSGGISGNTIYF. The CDR3 DNA reads as TGTGCCAGCAGCTCCAGTGGCGGCATCTCTGGAAACACCATATATTTT. V is TRBV6-6 and J is TRBJ1-3; no clear D gene. This CDR3 comprises 16 residues. Trimming cost V 6 bases and J 0 bases, with 15 bases left between them. Germline CDR1 MNHNY, CDR2 SVGAGI (reference sequence).

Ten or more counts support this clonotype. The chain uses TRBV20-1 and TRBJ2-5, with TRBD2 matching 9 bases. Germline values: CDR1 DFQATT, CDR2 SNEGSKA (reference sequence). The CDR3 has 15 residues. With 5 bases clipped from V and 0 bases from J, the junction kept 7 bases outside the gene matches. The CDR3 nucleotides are TGCAGTGCTTCTATAGCGGGAGTCTACCAAGAGACCCAGTACTTC. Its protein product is CSASIAGVYQETQYF.

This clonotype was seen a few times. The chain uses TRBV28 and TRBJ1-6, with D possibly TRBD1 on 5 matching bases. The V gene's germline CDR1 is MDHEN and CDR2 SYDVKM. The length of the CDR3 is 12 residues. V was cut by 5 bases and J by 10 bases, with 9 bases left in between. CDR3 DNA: TGTGCCAGCAGTGGGGGACCCTCACCCCTCCACTTT. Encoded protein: CASSGGPSPLHF.

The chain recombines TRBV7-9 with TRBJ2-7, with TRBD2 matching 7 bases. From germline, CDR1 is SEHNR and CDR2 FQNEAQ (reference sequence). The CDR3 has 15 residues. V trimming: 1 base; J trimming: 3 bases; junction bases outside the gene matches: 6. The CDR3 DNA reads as TGTGCCAGCAGCTTAGACCGGGGGGTGAACTACGAGCAGTACTTC. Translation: CASSLDRGVNYEQYF.

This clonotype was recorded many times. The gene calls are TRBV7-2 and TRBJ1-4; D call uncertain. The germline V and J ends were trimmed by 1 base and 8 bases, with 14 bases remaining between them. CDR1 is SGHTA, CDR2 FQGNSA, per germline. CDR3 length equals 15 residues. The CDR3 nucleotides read TGTGCCAGCAGCTTAGACCCGGGAAGAGGCGAAAAACTGTTTTTT. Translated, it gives CASSLDPGRGEKLFF.

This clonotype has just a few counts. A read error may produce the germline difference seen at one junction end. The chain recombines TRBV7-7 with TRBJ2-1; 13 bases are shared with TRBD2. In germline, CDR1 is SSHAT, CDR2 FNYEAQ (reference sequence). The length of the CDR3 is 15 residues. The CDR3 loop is CASSLGLAGAREQFF. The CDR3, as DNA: TGTGCTAGCAGCCTCGGACTAGCGGGGGCCCGGGAGCAGTTCTTC.

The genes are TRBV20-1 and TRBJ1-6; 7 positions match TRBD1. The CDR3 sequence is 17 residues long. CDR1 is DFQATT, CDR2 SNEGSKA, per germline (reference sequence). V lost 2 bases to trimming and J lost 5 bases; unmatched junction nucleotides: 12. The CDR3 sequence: CSARNPDRVSNNSPLHF. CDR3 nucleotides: TGCAGTGCTAGAAACCCAGACAGGGTATCTAATAATTCACCCCTCCACTTT.

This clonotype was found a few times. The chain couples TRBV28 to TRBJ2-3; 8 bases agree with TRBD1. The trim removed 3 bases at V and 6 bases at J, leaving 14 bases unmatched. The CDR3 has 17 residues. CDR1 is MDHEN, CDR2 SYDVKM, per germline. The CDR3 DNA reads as TGTGCCAGCAGTTTCACCCTCGGAGGGACAGGTACCGATACGCAGTATTTT. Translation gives CASSFTLGGTGTDTQYF.

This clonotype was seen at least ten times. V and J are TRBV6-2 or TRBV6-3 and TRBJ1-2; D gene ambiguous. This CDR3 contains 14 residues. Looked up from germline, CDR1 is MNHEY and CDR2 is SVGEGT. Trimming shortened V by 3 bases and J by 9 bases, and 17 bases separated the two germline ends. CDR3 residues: CASSYSPPSRSYTF. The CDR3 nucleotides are TGTGCCAGCAGTTATTCTCCCCCCTCGAGGAGCTACACCTTC.

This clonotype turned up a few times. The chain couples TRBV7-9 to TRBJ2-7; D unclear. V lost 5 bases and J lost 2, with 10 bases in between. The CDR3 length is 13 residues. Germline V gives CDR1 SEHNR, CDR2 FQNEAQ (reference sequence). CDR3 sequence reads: CASSPTHAYEQYF. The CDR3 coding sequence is TGTGCCAGCAGCCCGACACACGCCTACGAGCAGTACTTC.

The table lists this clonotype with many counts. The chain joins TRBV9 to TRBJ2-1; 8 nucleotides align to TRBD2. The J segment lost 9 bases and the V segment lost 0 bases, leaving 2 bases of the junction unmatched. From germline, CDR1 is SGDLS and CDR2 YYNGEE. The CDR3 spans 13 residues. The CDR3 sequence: CASSVAGGLEQFF. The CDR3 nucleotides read TGTGCCAGCAGCGTAGCGGGGGGGCTTGAGCAGTTCTTC.

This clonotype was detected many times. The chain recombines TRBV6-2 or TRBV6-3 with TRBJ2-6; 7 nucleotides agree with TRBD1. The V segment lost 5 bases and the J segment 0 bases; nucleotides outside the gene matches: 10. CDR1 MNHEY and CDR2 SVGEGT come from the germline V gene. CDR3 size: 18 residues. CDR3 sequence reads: CASSLGQFGHSGANVLTF. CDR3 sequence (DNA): TGTGCCAGCAGTCTGGGACAGTTCGGACACTCTGGGGCCAACGTCCTGACTTTC.

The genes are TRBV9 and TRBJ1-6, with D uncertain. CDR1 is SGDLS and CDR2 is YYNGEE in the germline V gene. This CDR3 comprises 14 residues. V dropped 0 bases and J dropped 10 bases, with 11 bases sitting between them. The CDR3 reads CASSVGVMGSPLHF. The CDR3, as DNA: TGTGCCAGCAGCGTAGGTGTTATGGGATCACCCCTCCACTTT.

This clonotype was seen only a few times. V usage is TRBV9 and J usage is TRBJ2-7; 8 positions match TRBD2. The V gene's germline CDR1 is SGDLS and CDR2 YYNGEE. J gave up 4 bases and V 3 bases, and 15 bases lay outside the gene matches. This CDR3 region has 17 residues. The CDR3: CASSEAGTSFGPYEQYF. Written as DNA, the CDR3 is TGTGCCAGCAGCGAGGCCGGGACTAGTTTCGGGCCGTACGAGCAGTACTTC. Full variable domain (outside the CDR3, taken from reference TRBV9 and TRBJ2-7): DSGVTQTPKHLITATGQRVTLRCSPRSGDLSVYWYQQSLDQGLQFLIQYYNGEERAKGNILERFSAQQFPDLHSELNLSSLELGDSALYFCASSEAGTSFGPYEQYFGPGTRLTVT.